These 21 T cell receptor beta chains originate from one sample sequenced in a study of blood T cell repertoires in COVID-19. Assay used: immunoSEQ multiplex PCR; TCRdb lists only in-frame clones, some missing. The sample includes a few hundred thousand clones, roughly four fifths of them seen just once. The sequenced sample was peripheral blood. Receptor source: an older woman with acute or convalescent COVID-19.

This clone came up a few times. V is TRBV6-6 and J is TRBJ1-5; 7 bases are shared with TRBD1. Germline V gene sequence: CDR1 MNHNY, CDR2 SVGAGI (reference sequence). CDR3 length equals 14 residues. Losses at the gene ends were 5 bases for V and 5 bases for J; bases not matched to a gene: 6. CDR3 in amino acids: CASSGDRADQPQHF. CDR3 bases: TGTGCCAGCAGTGGCGACAGGGCGGATCAGCCCCAGCATTTT.

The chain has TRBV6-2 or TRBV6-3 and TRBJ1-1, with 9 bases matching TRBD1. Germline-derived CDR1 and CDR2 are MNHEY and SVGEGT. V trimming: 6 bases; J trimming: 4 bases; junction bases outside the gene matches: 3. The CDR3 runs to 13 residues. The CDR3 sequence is CASSADRGTEAFF. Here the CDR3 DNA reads TGTGCCAGCAGCGCGGACAGGGGCACTGAAGCTTTCTTT.

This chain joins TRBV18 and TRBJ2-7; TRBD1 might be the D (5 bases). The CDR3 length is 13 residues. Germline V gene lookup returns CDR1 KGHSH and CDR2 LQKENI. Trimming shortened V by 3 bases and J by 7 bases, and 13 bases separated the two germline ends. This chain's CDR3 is CASSPTRVEEQYF. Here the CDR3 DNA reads TGTGCCAGCTCACCGACCAGGGTGGAGGAGCAGTACTTC.

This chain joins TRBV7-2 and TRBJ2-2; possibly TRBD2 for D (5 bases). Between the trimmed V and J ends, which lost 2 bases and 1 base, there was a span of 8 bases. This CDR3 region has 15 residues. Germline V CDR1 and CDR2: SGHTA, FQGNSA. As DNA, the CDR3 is TGTGCCAGCAGCTTAAACCGGGGGAACACCGGGGAGCTGTTTTTT. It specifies CASSLNRGNTGELFF.

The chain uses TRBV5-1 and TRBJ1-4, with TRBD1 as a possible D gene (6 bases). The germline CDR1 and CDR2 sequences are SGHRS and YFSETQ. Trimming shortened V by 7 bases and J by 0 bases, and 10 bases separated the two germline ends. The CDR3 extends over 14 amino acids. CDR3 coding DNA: TGCGCCAGCGCACAGGGCGCAACTAATGAAAAACTGTTTTTT. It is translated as CASAQGATNEKLFF.

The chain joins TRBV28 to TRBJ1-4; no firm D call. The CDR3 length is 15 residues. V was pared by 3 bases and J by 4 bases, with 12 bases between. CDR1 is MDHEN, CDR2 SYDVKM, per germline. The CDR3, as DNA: TGTGCCAGCAGTTTTTTACGGGATAATAATGAAAAACTGTTTTTT. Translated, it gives CASSFLRDNNEKLFF.

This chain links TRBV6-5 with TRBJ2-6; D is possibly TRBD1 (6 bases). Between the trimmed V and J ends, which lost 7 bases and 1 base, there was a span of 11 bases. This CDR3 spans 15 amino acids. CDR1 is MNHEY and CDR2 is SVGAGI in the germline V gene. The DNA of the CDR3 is TGTGCCAGCACTCCCAGGGGTTCTGGGGCCAACGTCCTGACTTTC. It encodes CASTPRGSGANVLTF.

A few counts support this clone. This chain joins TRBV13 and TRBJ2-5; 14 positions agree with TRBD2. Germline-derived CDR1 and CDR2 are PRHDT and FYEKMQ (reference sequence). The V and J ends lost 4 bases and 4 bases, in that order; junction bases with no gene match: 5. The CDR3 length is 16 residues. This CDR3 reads CASSYGLAGGGETQYF. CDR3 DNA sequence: TGTGCCAGCAGCTACGGACTAGCGGGGGGAGGAGAGACCCAGTACTTC.

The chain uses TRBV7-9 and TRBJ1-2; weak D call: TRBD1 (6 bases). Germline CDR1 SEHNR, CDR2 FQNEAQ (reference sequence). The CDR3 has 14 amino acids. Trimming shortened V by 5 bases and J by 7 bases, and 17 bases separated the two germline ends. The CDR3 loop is CASSPDGGQGGYTF. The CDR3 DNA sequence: TGTGCCAGCAGCCCCGACGGGGGGCAGGGTGGCTACACCTTC.

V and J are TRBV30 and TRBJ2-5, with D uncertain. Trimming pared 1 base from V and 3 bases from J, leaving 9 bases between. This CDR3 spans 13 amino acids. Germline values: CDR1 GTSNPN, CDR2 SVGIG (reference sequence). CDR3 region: CAWSAVTKETQYF. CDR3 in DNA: TGTGCCTGGAGTGCGGTTACCAAAGAGACCCAGTACTTC.

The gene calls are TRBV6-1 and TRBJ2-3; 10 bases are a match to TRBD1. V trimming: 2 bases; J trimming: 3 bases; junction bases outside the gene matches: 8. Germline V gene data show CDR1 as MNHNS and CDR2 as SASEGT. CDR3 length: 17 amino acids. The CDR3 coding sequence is TGTGCCAGCAGTGAATTTCTCGGGACAGGGGCAACAGATACGCAGTATTTT. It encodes CASSEFLGTGATDTQYF.

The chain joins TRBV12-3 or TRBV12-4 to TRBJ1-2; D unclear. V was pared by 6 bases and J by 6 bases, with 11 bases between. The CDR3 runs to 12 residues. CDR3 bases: TGTGCCAGCAGCTTCGACATAAATGGCTACACCTTC. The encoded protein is CASSFDINGYTF.

The CDR3 coding sequence is TGTGCCACTTCCCTTAACTATGGCTACACCTTC. This translates into CATSLNYGYTF. The chain has TRBV28 and TRBJ1-2; D is ambiguous. V shed 10 bases and J shed 1 base, with 7 bases lying between them. CDR1 is MDHEN, CDR2 SYDVKM, per germline. CDR3 size: 11 residues.

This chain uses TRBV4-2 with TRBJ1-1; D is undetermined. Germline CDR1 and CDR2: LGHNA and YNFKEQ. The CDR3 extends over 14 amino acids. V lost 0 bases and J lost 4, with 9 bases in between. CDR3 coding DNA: TGTGCCAGCAGCCAAGATGGGCTGATCACTGAAGCTTTCTTT. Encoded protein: CASSQDGLITEAFF.

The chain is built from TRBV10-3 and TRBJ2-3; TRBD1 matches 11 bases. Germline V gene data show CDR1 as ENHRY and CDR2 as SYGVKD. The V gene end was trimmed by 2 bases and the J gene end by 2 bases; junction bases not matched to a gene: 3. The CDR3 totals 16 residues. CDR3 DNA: TGTGCCATCAGTGAGGGGACAGGGGGTTTCACAGATACGCAGTATTTT. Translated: CAISEGTGGFTDTQYF.

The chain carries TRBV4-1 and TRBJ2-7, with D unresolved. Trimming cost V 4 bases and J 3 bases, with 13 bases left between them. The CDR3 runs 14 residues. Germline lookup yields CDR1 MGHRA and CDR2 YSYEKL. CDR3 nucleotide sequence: TGCGCCAGCAGCCCAAACGCGGAAGTCTACGAGCAGTACTTC. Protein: CASSPNAEVYEQYF.

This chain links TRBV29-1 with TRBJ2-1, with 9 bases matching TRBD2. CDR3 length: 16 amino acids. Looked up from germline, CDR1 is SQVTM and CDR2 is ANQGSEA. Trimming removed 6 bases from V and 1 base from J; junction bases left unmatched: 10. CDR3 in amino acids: CSVGLAGTISYNEQFF. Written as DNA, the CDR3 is TGCAGCGTCGGTCTAGCGGGGACTATTTCCTACAATGAGCAGTTCTTC.

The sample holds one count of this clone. The CDR3 bases are TGTGCCAGCAGTTACGAGTCGGGGGACTTTGGCTACACCTTC. Translation gives CASSYESGDFGYTF. The chain couples TRBV6-5 to TRBJ1-2, with D possibly being TRBD1 (5 bases). The CDR3 contains 14 residues. CDR1 is MNHEY and CDR2 is SVGAGI in the germline V gene. Trimming stripped 2 bases from V and 7 bases from J, with 14 bases between.

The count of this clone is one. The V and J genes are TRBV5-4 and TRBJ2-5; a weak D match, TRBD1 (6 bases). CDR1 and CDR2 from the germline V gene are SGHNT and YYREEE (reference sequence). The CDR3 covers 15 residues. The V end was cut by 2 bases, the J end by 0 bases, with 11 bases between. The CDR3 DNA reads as TGTGCCAGCAGCTTCAGGGGCAGAGACCAAGAGACCCAGTACTTC. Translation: CASSFRGRDQETQYF.

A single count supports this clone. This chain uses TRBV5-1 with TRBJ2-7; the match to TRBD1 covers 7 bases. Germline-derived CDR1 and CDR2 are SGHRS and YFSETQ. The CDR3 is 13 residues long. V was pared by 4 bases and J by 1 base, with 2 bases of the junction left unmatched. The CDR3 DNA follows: TGCGCCAGCAGCCAACAGGGGTCCTACGAGCAGTACTTC. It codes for CASSQQGSYEQYF.

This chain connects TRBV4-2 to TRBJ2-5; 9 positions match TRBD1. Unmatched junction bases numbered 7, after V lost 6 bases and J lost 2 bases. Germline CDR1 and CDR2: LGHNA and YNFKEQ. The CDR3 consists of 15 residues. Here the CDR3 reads CASSSGQGTQETQYF. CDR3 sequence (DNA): TGTGCCAGCAGTTCGGGACAGGGAACTCAAGAGACCCAGTACTTC.